Each of the 6 T cell receptor beta chains below was sequenced from the same sample in a study of blood T cell repertoires in COVID-19. Data came from immunoSEQ multiplex PCR; TCRdb stores just in-frame clones and leaves some out. The table includes 300,000 to 350,000 clones, about 90% detected once. The source material was PBMCs or T cells enriched from blood (not recorded which). These receptors came from a woman aged 25 to 39 who had recovered from COVID-19.

This chain connects TRBV3-1 (or the pseudogene TRBV3-2) to TRBJ2-2, with D tentatively TRBD2 (5 bases). Looked up from germline, CDR1 is LGHDT and CDR2 is YNNKEL (reference sequence). V dropped 4 bases and J dropped 2 bases, with 11 bases sitting between them. The CDR3 totals 15 residues. The CDR3 DNA follows: TGTGCCAGCAGCCCAAGGACGGGAAACACCGGGGAGCTGTTTTTT. Protein product: CASSPRTGNTGELFF.

In DNA form, the CDR3 reads TGTGCCAGCAGTACTCGGACCGGAGGAAGAGAAAAACTGTTTTTT. Its translation: CASSTRTGGREKLFF. This rearrangement joins TRBV28 to TRBJ1-4; D gene uncertain. The germline gives CDR1 MDHEN, CDR2 SYDVKM. The CDR3 sequence is 15 residues long. The V end was cut by 5 bases, the J end by 8 bases, with 18 bases between.

The chain employs TRBV19 and TRBJ2-7; D may be TRBD1 (5 bases). This CDR3 is 16 amino acids long. Trimming removed 0 bases from V and 3 bases from J, with 15 bases in between. CDR1 and CDR2 (germline): LNHDA, SQIVND (reference sequence). CDR3 DNA sequence: TGTGCCAGTAGTATAGATCTTACAGGCTTGGTCTACGAGCAGTACTTC. Its translation is CASSIDLTGLVYEQYF.

The rearrangement uses TRBV2 and TRBJ1-2, with TRBD1 matching over 10 bases. CDR3 length equals 15 residues. Looked up from germline, CDR1 is SNHLY and CDR2 is FYNNEI. Unmatched junction bases numbered 10, after V lost 8 bases and J lost 4 bases. The CDR3 bases are TGTGCCAGCTTAAAAGGGACAGGGGTTAGCTATGGCTACACCTTC. This codes for CASLKGTGVSYGYTF. Supplemented by reference TRBV2 and TRBJ1-2, the full variable domain reads EPEVTQTPSHQVTQMGQEVILRCVPISNHLYFYWYRQILGQKVEFLVSFYNNEISEKSEIFDDQFSVERPDGSNFTLKIRSTKLEDSAMYFCASLKGTGVSYGYTFGSGTRLTVV.

A few counts support this clone. The chain links TRBV18 to TRBJ2-1; 11 nucleotides agree with TRBD2. J was trimmed by 15 bases and V by 0 bases; bases with no gene match: 10. The V gene's germline CDR1 is KGHSH and CDR2 LQKENI. This CDR3 is 15 amino acids long. CDR3 residues: CASSPPGSSGGRWFF. DNA for the CDR3: TGTGCCAGCTCACCACCCGGTTCTAGCGGGGGGAGGTGGTTCTTC.

The J gene is TRBJ2-3, the V gene TRBV7-9, with D perhaps matching TRBD1 (5 bases). Trimming removed 1 base at V and 10 bases at J, with 12 bases between. In germline, CDR1 is SEHNR, CDR2 FQNEAQ (reference sequence). The CDR3 runs 13 residues. This CDR3 reads CASSLGRQGAQYF. The DNA of the CDR3 is TGTGCCAGCAGCTTAGGTCGGCAGGGTGCGCAGTATTTT.